This entry concerns a single TCR beta chain. Its target is unknown. This specimen belongs to a study of OX40 agonist ivuxolimab in advanced cancers. Study observations and caveats: On average, CD8+ T cells had more expanded clones than CD4+.

The table came from immunoSEQ multiplex PCR; TCRdb's copy has only in-frame clones and leaves some out. This table holds about 21,000 clones, 75% to 85% found once. The clonotype comes from an adult with an advanced solid tumor such as melanoma, head and neck, liver or kidney cancer. The sample in question was CD4+ or CD8+ T cells sorted from blood, obtained in a trial of the OX40 agonist ivuxolimab.

CDR3 sequence (DNA): TGCGCCAGCAGCACCTCTGGGGCCAACGTCCTGACTTTC. It specifies CASSTSGANVLTF. This sequence joins TRBV5-1 and TRBJ2-6, with unresolved D. The CDR3 runs 13 residues. Germline V lookup: CDR1 SGHRS, CDR2 YFSETQ. Trimming removed 4 bases from V and 0 bases from J, with 2 bases in between. Variable domain in full (rest from reference TRBV5-1 and TRBJ2-6): KAGVTQTPRYLIKTRGQQVTLSCSPISGHRSVSWYQQTPGQGLQFLFEYFSETQRNKGNFPGRFSGRQFSNSRSEMNVSTLELGDSALYLCASSTSGANVLTFGAGSRLTVL.